This entry concerns a single T cell receptor beta chain. This clone's antigen is unknown. Qualities for individual bases were not recorded, and no much larger clone is one base off. CDR1 and CDR2 were assigned from the germline V gene (reference sequence) as MNHEY and SMNVEV. After removal of 3 bases from V and 3 bases from J, the junction retains 2 bases not matched to a gene. Including the terminal cysteine and phenylalanine, the CDR3 comprises 14 residues. Kept here is only the CDR3 DNA, which spans 42 bases and is read in frame from base 1. The record originates from a study of T cells in Graves' hyperthyroidism and ophthalmopathy (dated by TCRdb to between 2018 and 2021). Context from the whole study: Peripheral blood was sampled at the time of initial diagnosis, prior to any treatment. To identify distinguishing TCR V-J signatures, a discovery cohort of about a hundred patients was used, comprising 43 with Graves' ophthalmopathy and under 60 with stable Graves' hyperthyroidism. The 100 discovery patients were divided at random into training and test sets in a 7:3 ratio. Following sampling, methimazole starting at 30 mg daily was given to hyperthyroidism patients, and high-dose intravenous methylprednisolone was given to ophthalmopathy patients. Thyroid tissue and blood T-cell repertoires from roughly six Graves' hyperthyroidism patients were also compared in the study. The paper describes TCR Vbeta CDR3 sequencing of roughly 130 peripheral blood samples, made up of 43 ophthalmopathy patients, roughly 80 hyperthyroidism patients and 17 progressor patients. Prospective prediction of ophthalmopathy was tested in an independent validation cohort consisting of fewer than 20 hyperthyroidism patients and around 17 patients who later progressed to ophthalmopathy. Findings and caveats that apply to the study as a whole: No statistical method was used to set the sample size in advance, and investigators knew the group allocation. Ophthalmopathy was separated from stable hyperthyroidism by a 13 V-J signature model, with 85% to 90% sensitivity and approximately 81% specificity obtained in cross-validation and 80%/75% obtained in testing. Most expanded thyroid clonotypes (frequency above 0.001) were also detected in blood, a finding suggesting that blood repertoires may reflect thyroid immune responses. In validation, the model predicted progression to ophthalmopathy with over 65% sensitivity and around 72% specificity, a median of 6.5 months before onset.

Hyperthyroidism patients were aged 18 to 65 years and newly diagnosed, with disease duration of less than 2 months. Patients with uncontrolled infections, other autoimmune diseases, pregnancy or lactation were excluded. Diagnoses were based on clinical symptoms, serum thyroxine and TRAb, thyroid ultrasound and orbital computed tomography. Blood from progressor patients was collected at the time of first diagnosis with hyperthyroidism, before any ophthalmopathy symptoms had appeared. Ficoll-Paque density gradient centrifugation was used to isolate PBMCs from about 9.4 ml of fresh peripheral blood. Progressor patients were defined as those initially diagnosed with Graves' hyperthyroidism in whom ophthalmopathy developed during follow-up. Trizol reagent was used to extract total RNA, and RNA quality was then checked on an Agilent 2100 Bioanalyzer. The TCR beta CDR3 regions were amplified from the RNA transcripts. For the first round of RT-PCR on the TCR CDR3, the HTBI primer set was used together with the Qiagen OneStep RT-PCR kit. Libraries were constructed in a second round of multiplex PCR, after which size selection and purification were carried out. Paired-end sequencing of the libraries was performed with 100 bp reads on an Illumina HiSeq2000. Per the authors' processing: SOAPnuke was used to process the raw data, removing reads that contained adapters or uncalled bases, had a mean Phred below 15, or lacked an exact match to the constant primer or identifier. High-quality paired reads were merged with COPE v1.2.5, and unique nucleotide sequences were defined as clonotypes. MiTCR v1.1 was used to align the clonotypes against IMGT TRBV, TRBD and TRBJ reference segments. Analysis was restricted to V-J combinations with a frequency above 0.0001, which covered approximately 99% of repertoires. The TCS score was defined as the ratio of F50 (clonal expansion) to E x V (chaos), calculated using BLOSUM62-based TCRdist between CDR3 peptides within each V-J. Welch's t-statistics and random forest reduced roughly 540 V-J features to 13, which were used in a naive Bayes classifier (R e1071). Using fastp at Q25 and MiXCR, TCRdb reprocessed the public reads and kept productive beta chains. Each entry merges the rows of one CDR3 protein and shows their most common DNA and genes. The V and J calls were determined by TCRdb, not by the authors. In this sample the table shows under 400,000 distinct CDR3 sequences, approximately 14% of which occur a single time. Clones ranked in the top ten supply 28% of the sample.

This clonotype was sampled from a young woman with Graves' hyperthyroidism that later progressed to Graves' ophthalmopathy. Sequencing used blood. This sequence uses TRBV27 and TRBJ2-7; TRBD2 aligns with 10 central bases. The CDR3 loop reads CASSFQREGYEQYF. The nucleotide sequence is given as TGTGCCAGCAGTTTTCAGCGGGAGGGCTACGAGCAGTACTTC.